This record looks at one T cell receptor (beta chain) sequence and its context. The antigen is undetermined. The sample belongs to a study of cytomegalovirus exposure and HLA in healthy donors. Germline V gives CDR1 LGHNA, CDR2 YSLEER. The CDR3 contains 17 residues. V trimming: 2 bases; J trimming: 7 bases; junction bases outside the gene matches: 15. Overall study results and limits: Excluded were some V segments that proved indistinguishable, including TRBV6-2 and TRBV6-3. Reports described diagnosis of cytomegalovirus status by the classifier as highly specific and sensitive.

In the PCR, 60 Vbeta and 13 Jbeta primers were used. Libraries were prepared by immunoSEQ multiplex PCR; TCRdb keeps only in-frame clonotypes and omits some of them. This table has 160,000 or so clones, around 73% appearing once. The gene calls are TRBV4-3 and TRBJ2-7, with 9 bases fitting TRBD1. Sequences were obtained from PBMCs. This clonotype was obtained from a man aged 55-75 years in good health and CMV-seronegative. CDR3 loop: CASSQYSLTGGVDEQYF. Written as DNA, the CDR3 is TGCGCCAGCAGCCAATACAGCCTGACAGGGGGGGTGGATGAGCAGTACTTC.